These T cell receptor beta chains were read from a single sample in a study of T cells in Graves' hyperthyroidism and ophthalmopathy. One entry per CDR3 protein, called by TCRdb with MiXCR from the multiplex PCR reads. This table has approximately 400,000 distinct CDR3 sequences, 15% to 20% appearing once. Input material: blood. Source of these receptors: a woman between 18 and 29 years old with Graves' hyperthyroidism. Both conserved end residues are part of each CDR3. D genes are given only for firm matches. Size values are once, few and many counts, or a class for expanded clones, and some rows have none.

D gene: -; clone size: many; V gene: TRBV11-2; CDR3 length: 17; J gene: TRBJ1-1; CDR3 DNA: TGTGCCAGCACCCCCCGGAGTGGGGGCGATTGGGGCTCTGAAGCTTTCTTT; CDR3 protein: CASTPRSGGDWGSEAFF
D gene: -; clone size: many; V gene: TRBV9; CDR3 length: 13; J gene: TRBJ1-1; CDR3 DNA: TGTGCCAGCAGCGACGTGGGGGCCACTGAAGCTTTCTTT; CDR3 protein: CASSDVGATEAFF
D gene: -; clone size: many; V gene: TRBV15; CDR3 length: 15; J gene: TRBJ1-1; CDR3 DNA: TGTGCCACCAGCAGTGACAGGTTCGGGGACACTGAAGCTTTCTTT; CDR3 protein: CATSSDRFGDTEAFF
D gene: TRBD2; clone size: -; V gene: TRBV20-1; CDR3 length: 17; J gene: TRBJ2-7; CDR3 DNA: TGCAGTGCTAGAGATGGGACTAGCGGGGGGGACAACTACGAGCAGTACTTC; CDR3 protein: CSARDGTSGGDNYEQYF
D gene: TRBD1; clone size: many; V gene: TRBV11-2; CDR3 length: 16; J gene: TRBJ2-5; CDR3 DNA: TGTGCCAGCAGCTTTTTTCAGGGACAGCCCCAAGAGACCCAGTACTTC; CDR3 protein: CASSFFQGQPQETQYF
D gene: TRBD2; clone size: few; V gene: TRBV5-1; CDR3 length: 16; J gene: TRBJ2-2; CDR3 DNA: TGCGCCAGCAGCCCGGGCGGGGGGGCCATGACCGGGGAGCTGTTTTTT; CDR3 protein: CASSPGGGAMTGELFF
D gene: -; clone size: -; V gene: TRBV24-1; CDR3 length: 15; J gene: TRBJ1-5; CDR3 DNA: TGTGCCACCAGCAGAAGGGGGGGAAGCAATCAGCCCCAGCATTTT; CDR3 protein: CATSRRGGSNQPQHF
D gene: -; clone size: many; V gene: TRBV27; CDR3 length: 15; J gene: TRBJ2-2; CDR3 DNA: TGTGCCAGCAGTTTATCGCAGGGGACGACCGGGGAGCTGTTTTTT; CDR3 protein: CASSLSQGTTGELFF
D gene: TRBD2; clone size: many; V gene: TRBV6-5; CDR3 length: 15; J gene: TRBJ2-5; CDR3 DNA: TGTGCCAGCAGTTATCAGCGGGGGGGCCAAGAGACCCAGTACTTC; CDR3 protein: CASSYQRGGQETQYF
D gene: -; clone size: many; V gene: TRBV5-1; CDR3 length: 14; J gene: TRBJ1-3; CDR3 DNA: TGCGCCAGCAGCGCCGGACATCCTGGAAACACCATATATTTT; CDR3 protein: CASSAGHPGNTIYF
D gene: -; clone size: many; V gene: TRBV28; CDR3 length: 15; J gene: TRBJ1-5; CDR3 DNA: TGTGCCAGCAGCCCAACGGGACGAAGCAATCAGCCCCAGCATTTT; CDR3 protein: CASSPTGRSNQPQHF
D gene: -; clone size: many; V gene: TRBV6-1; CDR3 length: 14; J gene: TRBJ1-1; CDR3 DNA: TGTGCCAGCAGTCCGTTGGCGGGGTTGACTGAAGCTTTCTTT; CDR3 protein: CASSPLAGLTEAFF
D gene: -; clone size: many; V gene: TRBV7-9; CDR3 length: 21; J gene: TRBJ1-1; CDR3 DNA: TGTGCCAGCAGTTTCCCACCCGCTACCAAGACTCACATAGGTTTGAACACTGAAGCTTTCTTT; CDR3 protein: CASSFPPATKTHIGLNTEAFF
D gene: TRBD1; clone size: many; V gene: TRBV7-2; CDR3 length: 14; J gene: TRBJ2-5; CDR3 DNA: TGTGCCAGCAGCCCAGGGGGTAGCCTGGAGACCCAGTACTTC; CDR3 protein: CASSPGGSLETQYF
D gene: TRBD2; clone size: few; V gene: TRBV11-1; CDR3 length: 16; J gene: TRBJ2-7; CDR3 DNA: TGTGCCAGCAGCTCAGATAGCGGGGGTAACCCCTACGAGCAGTACTTC; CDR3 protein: CASSSDSGGNPYEQYF
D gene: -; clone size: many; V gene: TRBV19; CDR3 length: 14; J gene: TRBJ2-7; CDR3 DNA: TGTGCCAGTAGCCGGAGGGGGGCCTCCTACGAGCAGTACTTC; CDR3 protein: CASSRRGASYEQYF
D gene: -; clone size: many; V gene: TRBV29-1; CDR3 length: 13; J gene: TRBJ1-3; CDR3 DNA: TGCAGCGTTGAAAGTGGATCTGGAAACACCATATATTTT; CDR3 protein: CSVESGSGNTIYF
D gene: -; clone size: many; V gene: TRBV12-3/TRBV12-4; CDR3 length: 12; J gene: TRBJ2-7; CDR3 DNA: TGTGCCAGCAGTTTCGACTCCTACGAGCAGTACTTC; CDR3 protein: CASSFDSYEQYF
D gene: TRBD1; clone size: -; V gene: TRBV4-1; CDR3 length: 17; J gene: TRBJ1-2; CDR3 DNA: TGCGCCAGCAGCCACGAATCCAGACAGGGGACTGGCTATGGCTACACCTTC; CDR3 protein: CASSHESRQGTGYGYTF
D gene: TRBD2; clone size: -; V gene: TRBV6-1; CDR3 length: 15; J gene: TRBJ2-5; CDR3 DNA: TGTGCCAGCAGCCCTAGCGGGAGGGCCGAAGAGACCCAGTACTTC; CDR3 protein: CASSPSGRAEETQYF
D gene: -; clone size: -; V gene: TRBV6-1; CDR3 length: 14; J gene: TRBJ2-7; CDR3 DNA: TGTGCCAGCAGTGTCGATAACAGGAACTACGAGCAGTACTTC; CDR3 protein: CASSVDNRNYEQYF
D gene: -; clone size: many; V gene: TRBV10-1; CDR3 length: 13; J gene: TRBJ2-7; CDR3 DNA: TGCGCCAGCAGCGGAAGGGGGAACTCGGAGCAGTACTTC; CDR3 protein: CASSGRGNSEQYF
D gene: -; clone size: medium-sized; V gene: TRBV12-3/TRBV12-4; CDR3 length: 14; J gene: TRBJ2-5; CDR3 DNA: TGTGCCAGCAGTTTACAGGGCCTGAGCGAGACCCAGTACTTC; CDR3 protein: CASSLQGLSETQYF
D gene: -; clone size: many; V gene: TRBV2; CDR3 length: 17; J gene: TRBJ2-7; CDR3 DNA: TGTGCCAGCAGGCGGTTAGGGTTCCAGTTACGATCCTACGAGCAGTACTTC; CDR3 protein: CASRRLGFQLRSYEQYF
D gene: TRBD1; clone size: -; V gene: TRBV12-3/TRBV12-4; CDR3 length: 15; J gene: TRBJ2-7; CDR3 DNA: TGTGCCAGCACTCTGAGCCGGGACAGGAACTACGAGCAGTACTTC; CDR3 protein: CASTLSRDRNYEQYF
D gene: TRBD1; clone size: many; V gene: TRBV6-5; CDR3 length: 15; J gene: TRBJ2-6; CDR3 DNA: TGTGCCAGCAGTCCAGACAGGGTGGGGGCCAACGTCCTGACTTTC; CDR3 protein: CASSPDRVGANVLTF
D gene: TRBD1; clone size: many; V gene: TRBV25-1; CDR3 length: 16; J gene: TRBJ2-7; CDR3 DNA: TGTGCCAGCAGTGAGCGGACAGGGGGCTACTCCTACGAGCAGTACTTC; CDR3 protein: CASSERTGGYSYEQYF
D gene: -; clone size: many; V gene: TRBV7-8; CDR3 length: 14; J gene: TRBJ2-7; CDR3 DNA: TGTGCCAGCAGCTTAGTACAGGGAAGCCACGAGCAGTACTTC; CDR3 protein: CASSLVQGSHEQYF